The sample holds a few counts of the clone carrying this T cell receptor (beta chain). This CDR3 comprises 13 residues. Per germline, CDR1 ENHRY and CDR2 SYGVKD. V was cut by 6 bases and J by 5 bases, with 13 bases left in between. These data are taken from a study of blood T cells in healthy people across ages. The authors ran a second PCR of about 6 to 12 cycles using a sample-barcoded 5' primer and a J-beta primer mix. TCRdb re-analysed the 5' RACE reads in MiXCR, keeping a single row per CDR3 protein. The table lists 1.5 million to 2 million distinct CDR3 sequences, about two fifths of them singletons. Sample donors were healthy Caucasian individuals that came from Russia, aged roughly 6 to 90.

The receptor comes from a human donor in good health. The V gene is TRBV10-3, the J gene TRBJ2-5; TRBD2 might be the D (6 bases). Sequences were obtained from blood. CDR3 in DNA: TGTGCCATCAGGACGGAGGGTGTGGAGACCCAGTACTTC. It specifies CAIRTEGVETQYF.